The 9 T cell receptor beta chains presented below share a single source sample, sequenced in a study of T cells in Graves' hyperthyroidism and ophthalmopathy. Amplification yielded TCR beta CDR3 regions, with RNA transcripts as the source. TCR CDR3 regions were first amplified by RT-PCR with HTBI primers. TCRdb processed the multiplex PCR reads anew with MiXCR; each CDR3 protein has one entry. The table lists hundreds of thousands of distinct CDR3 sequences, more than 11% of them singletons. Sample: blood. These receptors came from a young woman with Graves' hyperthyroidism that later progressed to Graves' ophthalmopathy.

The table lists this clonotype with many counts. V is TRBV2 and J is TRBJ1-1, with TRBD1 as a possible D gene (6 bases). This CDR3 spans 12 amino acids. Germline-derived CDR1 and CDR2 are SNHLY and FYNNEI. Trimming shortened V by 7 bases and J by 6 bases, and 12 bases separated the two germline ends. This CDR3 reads CASKGDGAEAFF. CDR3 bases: TGTGCCAGCAAGGGGGACGGGGCTGAAGCTTTCTTT. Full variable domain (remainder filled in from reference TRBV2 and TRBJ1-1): EPEVTQTPSHQVTQMGQEVILRCVPISNHLYFYWYRQILGQKVEFLVSFYNNEISEKSEIFDDQFSVERPDGSNFTLKIRSTKLEDSAMYFCASKGDGAEAFFGQGTRLTVV.

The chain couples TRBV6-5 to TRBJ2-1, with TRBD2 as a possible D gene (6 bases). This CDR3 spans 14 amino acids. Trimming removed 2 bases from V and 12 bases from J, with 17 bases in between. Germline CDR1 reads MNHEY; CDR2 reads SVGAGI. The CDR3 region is CASSYEAGYGRQFF. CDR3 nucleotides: TGTGCCAGCAGTTACGAGGCGGGCTACGGGAGGCAGTTCTTC.

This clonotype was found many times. This chain's CDR3 is CSARPTGGNQPQHF. As DNA, the CDR3 is TGCAGTGCTAGACCTACAGGGGGTAATCAGCCCCAGCATTTT. This rearrangement joins TRBV20-1 to TRBJ1-5, with 8 bases fitting TRBD1. Germline V CDR1 and CDR2: DFQATT, SNEGSKA (reference sequence). This CDR3 comprises 14 residues. V gave up 2 bases and J gave up 4 bases; unmatched junction bases: 4.

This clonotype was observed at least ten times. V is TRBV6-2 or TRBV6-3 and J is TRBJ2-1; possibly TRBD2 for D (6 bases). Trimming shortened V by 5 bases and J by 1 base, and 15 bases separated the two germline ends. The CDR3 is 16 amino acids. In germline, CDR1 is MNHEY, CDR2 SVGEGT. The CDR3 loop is CASSHRDWPSYNEQFF. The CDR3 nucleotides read TGTGCCAGCAGTCACCGGGACTGGCCTTCCTACAATGAGCAGTTCTTC.

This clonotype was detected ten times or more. The CDR3 nucleotides read TGTGCCACCAGCAGAGACCCCCAGGCACAAGAGACCCAGTACTTC. Translating gives CATSRDPQAQETQYF. The rearrangement joins TRBV15 to TRBJ2-5, with D hard to call. Trimming stripped 0 bases from V and 2 bases from J, with 10 bases between. Germline values: CDR1 LNHNV, CDR2 YYDKDF (reference sequence). The CDR3 has 15 amino acids.

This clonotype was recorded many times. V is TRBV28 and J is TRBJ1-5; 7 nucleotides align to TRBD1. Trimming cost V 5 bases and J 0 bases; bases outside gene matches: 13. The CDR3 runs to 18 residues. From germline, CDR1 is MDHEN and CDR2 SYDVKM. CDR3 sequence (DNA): TGTGCCAGCAGTCCCCCCCCGACAGGGTCATATAGCAATCAGCCCCAGCATTTT. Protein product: CASSPPPTGSYSNQPQHF.

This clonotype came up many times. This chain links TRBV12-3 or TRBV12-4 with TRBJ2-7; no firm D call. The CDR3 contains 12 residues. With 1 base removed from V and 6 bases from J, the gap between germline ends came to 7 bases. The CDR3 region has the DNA TGTGCCAGCAGTTTAGATGCAATCGAGCAGTACTTC. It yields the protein CASSLDAIEQYF.

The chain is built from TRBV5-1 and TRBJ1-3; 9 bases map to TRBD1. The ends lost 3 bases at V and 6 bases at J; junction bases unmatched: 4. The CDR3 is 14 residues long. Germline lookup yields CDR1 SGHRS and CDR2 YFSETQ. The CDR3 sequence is CASSSRTGENTIYF. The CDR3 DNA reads TGCGCCAGCAGCTCCCGGACAGGGGAAAACACCATATATTTT.

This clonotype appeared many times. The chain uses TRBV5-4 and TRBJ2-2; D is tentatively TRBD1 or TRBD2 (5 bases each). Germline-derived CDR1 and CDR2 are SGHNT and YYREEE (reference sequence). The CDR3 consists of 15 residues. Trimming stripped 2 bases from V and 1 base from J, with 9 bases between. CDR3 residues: CASSLGEMNTGELFF. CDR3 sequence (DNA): TGTGCCAGCAGCTTAGGGGAGATGAACACCGGGGAGCTGTTTTTT. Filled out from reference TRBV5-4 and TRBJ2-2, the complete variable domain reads ETGVTQSPTHLIKTRGQQVTLRCSSQSGHNTVSWYQQALGQGPQFIFQYYREEENGRGNFPPRFSGLQFPNYSSELNVNALELDDSALYLCASSLGEMNTGELFFGEGSRLTVL.